The 18 T cell receptor beta chains given below trace back to one sample, sequenced in a study of cytomegalovirus exposure and HLA in healthy donors. A multiplex PCR was run with 60 Vbeta primers and 13 Jbeta primers. Clones were sequenced by immunoSEQ multiplex PCR, and TCRdb holds only the in-frame ones, with some missing. The table includes around 100,000 clones, about 81% detected once. Sequencing was done on a sample of PBMCs. Receptor source: a man aged 35 to 55 in good health and CMV-seropositive.

In its sample, this clone was seen once. The J gene is TRBJ1-2, the V gene TRBV28; perhaps TRBD1 as D (5 bases). The germline V and J ends were trimmed by 10 bases and 2 bases, with 23 bases remaining between them. From germline, CDR1 is MDHEN and CDR2 SYDVKM. The CDR3 runs to 16 residues. The CDR3 nucleotides read TGTGCCACCAGAAAGACCGGGACGGGAGTAAACTATGGCTACACCTTC. Its translation: CATRKTGTGVNYGYTF.

V usage is TRBV5-1 and J usage is TRBJ2-3; perhaps TRBD1 as D (6 bases). Germline V gene lookup returns CDR1 SGHRS and CDR2 YFSETQ. This CDR3 spans 14 amino acids. The V end was cut by 4 bases, the J end by 2 bases, with 11 bases between. In DNA, the CDR3 is TGCGCCAGCAGCACAGGACAGTACACAGATACGCAGTATTTT. Translated: CASSTGQYTDTQYF.

The rearrangement joins TRBV7-2 to TRBJ2-5; possible D gene TRBD2, 6 bases. The length of the CDR3 is 13 residues. Trimming left V 6 bases short and J 4 bases short, with 12 bases between. Germline V gene data show CDR1 as SGHTA and CDR2 as FQGNSA. CDR3 amino acids: CASSSGVGETQYF. For the CDR3, the DNA is TGTGCCAGCAGTTCGGGGGTCGGAGAGACCCAGTACTTC.

The rearrangement links TRBV19 to TRBJ1-1; D gene unclear. The V gene lost 7 bases and the J gene lost 1 base, with 4 bases spanning the gap. This CDR3 contains 11 residues. Per germline, CDR1 LNHDA and CDR2 SQIVND (reference sequence). In DNA, the CDR3 is TGTGCCAGTAACGGGAACACTGAAGCTTTCTTT. It codes for CASNGNTEAFF.

V gene TRBV28 combines with J gene TRBJ2-3; 9 nucleotides agree with TRBD2. V gave up 7 bases and J gave up 2 bases; unmatched junction bases: 19. The length of the CDR3 is 19 residues. Germline V lookup: CDR1 MDHEN, CDR2 SYDVKM. The CDR3 protein is CASKGSAIAGVTSTDTQYF. DNA of the CDR3: TGTGCCAGCAAAGGATCGGCCATAGCGGGAGTAACATCCACAGATACGCAGTATTTT.

The chain recombines TRBV2 with TRBJ2-3, with unresolved D. The CDR3 covers 12 residues. V lost 6 bases to trimming and J lost 4 bases, with 8 bases between them. Germline CDR1 reads SNHLY; CDR2 reads FYNNEI. CDR3 DNA sequence: TGTGCCAGCAGACAAAACGCAGATACGCAGTATTTT. Translation: CASRQNADTQYF. The full variable domain, with the rest looked up from reference TRBV2 and TRBJ2-3, is EPEVTQTPSHQVTQMGQEVILRCVPISNHLYFYWYRQILGQKVEFLVSFYNNEISEKSEIFDDQFSVERPDGSNFTLKIRSTKLEDSAMYFCASRQNADTQYFGPGTRLTVL.

The chain carries TRBV5-4 and TRBJ1-2, with D maybe TRBD1 (5 bases). The germline CDR1 and CDR2 sequences are SGHNT and YYREEE (reference sequence). The V end lost 4 bases, the J end lost 4 bases, and 8 bases lay between the germline ends. The CDR3 runs to 12 residues. The CDR3, as DNA: TGTGCCAGCAGCACCGACAGCTATGGCTACACCTTC. This sequence encodes CASSTDSYGYTF. Drawing the rest from reference TRBV5-4 and TRBJ1-2, the complete variable domain is ETGVTQSPTHLIKTRGQQVTLRCSSQSGHNTVSWYQQALGQGPQFIFQYYREEENGRGNFPPRFSGLQFPNYSSELNVNALELDDSALYLCASSTDSYGYTFGSGTRLTVV.

The chain employs TRBV7-9 and TRBJ2-3; TRBD1 agrees at 9 bases. Per the germline V gene, CDR1 is SEHNR and CDR2 is FQNEAQ (reference sequence). This CDR3 spans 15 amino acids. V dropped 4 bases and J dropped 4; count of bases not matched to a gene: 6. In DNA, the CDR3 is TGTGCCAGCAGCTCCCCGGACAGGGGTTCAGATACGCAGTATTTT. Encoded protein: CASSSPDRGSDTQYF.

The chain combines TRBV11-3 with TRBJ2-1, with 8 bases aligning to TRBD2. V was pared by 5 bases and J by 10 bases, with 7 bases of the junction left unmatched. The CDR3 sequence is 13 residues long. Germline V lookup: CDR1 SGHNT, CDR2 YENEEA. CDR3 sequence reads: CASSPGTRGEQFF. CDR3 nucleotides: TGTGCCAGCAGCCCCGGGACTAGGGGGGAGCAGTTCTTC.

The gene calls are TRBV5-1 and TRBJ2-7, with 8 bases fitting TRBD1. Germline CDR1 reads SGHRS; CDR2 reads YFSETQ. The CDR3 is made up of 15 amino acids. Trimming at V came to 1 base and at J to 3 bases, leaving 6 bases not matched to a gene. CDR3 region: CASSLYGTGNYEQYF. Here the CDR3 DNA reads TGCGCCAGCAGCTTGTACGGGACAGGCAACTACGAGCAGTACTTC.

This clone turned up a few times. The chain combines TRBV9 with TRBJ1-2; no firm D call. V gave up 0 bases and J gave up 2 bases, with 8 bases separating them. CDR3 size: 14 residues. Germline lookup yields CDR1 SGDLS and CDR2 YYNGEE. CDR3 region: CASSVGGENYGYTF. CDR3 DNA sequence: TGTGCCAGCAGCGTAGGCGGGGAAAACTATGGCTACACCTTC.

Only a few counts were recorded for this clone. This rearrangement joins TRBV7-9 to TRBJ2-5, with D possibly TRBD2 on 6 matching bases. This CDR3 contains 14 residues. CDR1 is SEHNR and CDR2 is FQNEAQ in the germline V gene (reference sequence). Trimming shortened V by 3 bases and J by 4 bases, and 12 bases separated the two germline ends. In DNA form, the CDR3 reads TGTGCCAGCAGCTTGGCGGGACCTCCAGAGACCCAGTACTTC. Protein: CASSLAGPPETQYF.

The chain links TRBV13 to TRBJ1-1; D is unclear. Germline CDR1 reads PRHDT; CDR2 reads FYEKMQ (reference sequence). CDR3 size: 15 residues. Trimming took off 4 bases at V and 2 bases at J, with 14 bases between the two ends. In nucleotides, the CDR3 is TGTGCCAGCAGCTCCCTCGGGGATCCAAACACTGAAGCTTTCTTT. It is translated as CASSSLGDPNTEAFF.

Concerning this clone itself: Other DNA sequences in this specimen translate into the identical CDR3. The chain uses TRBV11-2 and TRBJ1-3, with D unclear. This CDR3 comprises 17 residues. In germline, CDR1 is SGHAT, CDR2 FQNNGV. Trimming removed 5 bases from V and 3 bases from J, with 20 bases in between. The CDR3 spells CASSALNFPAGGNTIYF. DNA of the CDR3: TGTGCCAGCAGCGCACTGAACTTCCCTGCGGGTGGAAACACCATATATTTT.

CDR3 sequence reads: CASRAPDRGAYEQYF. The CDR3, as DNA: TGTGCCAGCAGGGCCCCGGACAGGGGAGCCTACGAGCAGTACTTC. This sequence joins TRBV6-5 and TRBJ2-7; 9 bases map to TRBD1. V lost 6 bases to trimming and J lost 2 bases; unmatched junction nucleotides: 8. Germline V gene lookup returns CDR1 MNHEY and CDR2 SVGAGI. This CDR3 is 15 amino acids long.

This clone was seen only a few times. The chain is built from TRBV10-1 and TRBJ2-7, with unresolved D. Trimming took 3 bases from V and 7 from J, leaving 10 bases between them. CDR3 size: 12 residues. Looked up from germline, CDR1 is WNHNN and CDR2 is SYGVQD (reference sequence). The CDR3 nucleotides read TGCGCCAGCAGTGATTTTCCACGGGAGCAGTACTTC. This gives the protein CASSDFPREQYF.

J is TRBJ2-5 and V is TRBV5-1, with 10 bases that match TRBD2. The CDR3 is made up of 17 amino acids. J was trimmed by 5 bases and V by 4 bases; bases with no gene match: 14. CDR1 and CDR2 (germline): SGHRS, YFSETQ. The CDR3 loop reads CASSREGSGRARETQYF. CDR3 bases: TGCGCCAGCAGCCGTGAGGGAAGCGGGAGGGCCAGGGAGACCCAGTACTTC.

This chain links TRBV7-8 with TRBJ1-5; 9 bases agree with TRBD1. The V segment lost 5 bases and the J segment 1 base; nucleotides outside the gene matches: 6. The CDR3 covers 16 residues. Germline V gene data show CDR1 as SGHVS and CDR2 as FQNEAQ. CDR3 bases: TGTGCCAGCAGCGTCACCGGGACAGGGAGCAATCAGCCCCAGCATTTT. Protein sequence: CASSVTGTGSNQPQHF.